The 11 T cell receptor beta chains below come from one sample, sequenced in a study of blood T cell repertoires in COVID-19. The assay was immunoSEQ multiplex PCR, and TCRdb's table has in-frame clones only and misses some. This sample has 68,000 or so clones, with roughly 86% found just once. The sequenced sample was peripheral blood. All receptors derive from a man aged 45-60 years with acute or convalescent COVID-19.

This clone was seen only once. The chain carries TRBV11-1 and TRBJ1-1, with D hard to call. V was shortened by 2 bases and J by 8 bases, with 9 bases between the two germline ends. The CDR3 totals 12 residues. Germline V gives CDR1 SGHAT, CDR2 FQDESV (reference sequence). CDR3 sequence: CASSLRHKEAFF. CDR3 in DNA: TGTGCCAGCAGCTTAAGACACAAGGAAGCTTTCTTT. Complete variable domain (other parts from reference TRBV11-1 and TRBJ1-1): EAEVAQSPRYKITEKSQAVAFWCDPISGHATLYWYRQILGQGPELLVQFQDESVVDDSQLPKDRFSAERLKGVDSTLKIQPAELGDSAMYLCASSLRHKEAFFGQGTRLTVV.

V gene TRBV7-9 combines with J gene TRBJ2-7, with D perhaps TRBD1 (5 bases). Trimming cost V 3 bases and J 2 bases, with 5 bases left between them. Germline V lookup: CDR1 SEHNR, CDR2 FQNEAQ (reference sequence). The CDR3 consists of 12 residues. The CDR3 DNA follows: TGTGCCAGCAGCTTCAGGGCCTACGAGCAGTACTTC. Protein product: CASSFRAYEQYF.

This clone was observed a single time. This sample includes further DNA sequences coding for the same CDR3. The J gene is TRBJ1-6, the V gene TRBV7-3, with TRBD1 as a possible D gene (6 bases). CDR1 and CDR2 (germline): SGHTA, FQGTGA. The CDR3 contains 15 residues. V was cut by 2 bases and J by 9 bases, with 14 bases left in between. CDR3 sequence: CASSLGGAGGSPLHF. The CDR3 bases are TGTGCCAGCAGCTTAGGGGGCGCGGGGGGTTCACCCCTCCACTTT.

The chain recombines TRBV30 with TRBJ2-5; weak D call: TRBD2 (6 bases). Germline CDR1 and CDR2: GTSNPN and SVGIG (reference sequence). V lost 2 bases and J lost 4, with 14 bases in between. This CDR3 comprises 14 residues. Here the CDR3 reads CAWSSRGVGETQYF. CDR3 sequence (DNA): TGTGCCTGGAGTTCCCGCGGGGTCGGAGAGACCCAGTACTTC.

This chain uses TRBV7-9 with TRBJ2-3; 8 nucleotides line up with TRBD1. V lost 5 bases to trimming and J lost 4 bases; unmatched junction nucleotides: 5. Germline CDR1 SEHNR, CDR2 FQNEAQ (reference sequence). The CDR3 length is 14 residues. DNA of the CDR3: TGTGCCAGCAGCGAGGACAGGGACCCAGATACGCAGTATTTT. Translation gives CASSEDRDPDTQYF.

The chain employs TRBV13 and TRBJ2-1, with TRBD1 identical over 11 bases. Germline V lookup: CDR1 PRHDT, CDR2 FYEKMQ (reference sequence). The V segment lost 5 bases and the J segment 6 bases; nucleotides outside the gene matches: 6. CDR3 length: 15 residues. The CDR3 coding sequence is TGTGCCAGCAGCCCGGGACAGGGGGGGGCCAATGAGCAGTTCTTC. Protein product: CASSPGQGGANEQFF.

DNA of the CDR3: TGTGCCAGTAGTGGAGGACAGGTTAACTATGGCTACACCTTC. Its translation is CASSGGQVNYGYTF. The chain combines TRBV19 with TRBJ1-2, with 7 positions matching TRBD1. The CDR3 consists of 14 residues. Trimming removed 5 bases from V and 1 base from J; junction bases left unmatched: 4. Germline assignment: CDR1 LNHDA and CDR2 SQIVND (reference sequence).

The chain recombines TRBV6-5 with TRBJ1-6, with D tentatively TRBD1 (5 bases). Germline CDR1 reads MNHEY; CDR2 reads SVGAGI. Deletions cut 4 bases from V and 7 bases from J, with 11 bases between. CDR3 length equals 14 residues. The CDR3: CASSWGGVNSPLHF. The CDR3 region has the DNA TGTGCCAGCAGTTGGGGCGGGGTGAATTCACCCCTCCACTTT.

The chain links TRBV30 to TRBJ2-1; D perhaps matches TRBD1 (6 bases). The germline V and J ends were trimmed by 3 bases and 5 bases, with 11 bases remaining between them. The germline CDR1 and CDR2 sequences are GTSNPN and SVGIG (reference sequence). The CDR3 covers 13 residues. The CDR3 DNA sequence: TGTGCCTGGAGCTCGGACAGTCACAATGAGCAGTTCTTC. It encodes CAWSSDSHNEQFF.

This chain connects TRBV28 to TRBJ1-6; D ambiguous. Germline V gene data show CDR1 as MDHEN and CDR2 as SYDVKM. The CDR3 loop spans 12 amino acids. Trimming removed 8 bases from V and 3 bases from J, with 5 bases in between. This chain's CDR3 is CASRDYNSPLHF. The CDR3 region has the DNA TGTGCCAGCCGGGACTATAATTCACCCCTCCACTTT. Complete variable domain (other parts from reference TRBV28 and TRBJ1-6): DVKVTQSSRYLVKRTGEKVFLECVQDMDHENMFWYRQDPGLGLRLIYFSYDVKMKEKGDIPEGYSVSREKKERFSLILESASTNQTSMYLCASRDYNSPLHFGNGTRLTVT.

The V and J genes are TRBV7-3 and TRBJ2-3; unclear D gene. Germline CDR1 and CDR2: SGHTA and FQGTGA. The CDR3 consists of 13 residues. Trimming cost V 4 bases and J 1 base, with 6 bases left between them. The CDR3 loop reads CASSSLGTDTQYF. Here the CDR3 DNA reads TGTGCCAGCAGCTCCCTTGGCACAGATACGCAGTATTTT.